The 32 T cell receptor beta chains below were found in one sample sequenced in a study of blood T cells in healthy people across ages. A second PCR, run for roughly 7 to 11 cycles, used a sample-barcoded 5' primer plus a J-beta primer mix. TCRdb recomputed calls from the 5' RACE reads with MiXCR, one row per CDR3 protein. This sample has roughly 500,000 distinct CDR3 sequences, with more than 20% found just once. These data were also reused for a study on T cells of mothers and their children.

Source material: blood. The source is a boy aged 5-17 years in good health.

The chain links TRBV2 to TRBJ1-5; a weak D match, TRBD1 (5 bases). Germline CDR1 SNHLY, CDR2 FYNNEI. The CDR3 loop spans 15 amino acids. Trimming took 1 base from V and 0 from J, leaving 7 bases between them. CDR3 loop: CASSEGGHSNQPQHF. The CDR3, as DNA: TGTGCCAGCAGTGAAGGGGGCCATAGCAATCAGCCCCAGCATTTT.

The gene calls are TRBV12-3 or TRBV12-4 and TRBJ2-7; tentative D call: TRBD2 (6 bases). V was shortened by 4 bases and J by 6 bases, with 28 bases between the two germline ends. The CDR3 covers 18 residues. CDR3 bases: TGTGCCAGCAGTTCCGACCTGCGGGGCAGCCTCCTTGGTGGCGAGCAGTACTTC. This translates into CASSSDLRGSLLGGEQYF.

The rearrangement links TRBV20-1 to TRBJ1-1, with 9 bases that match TRBD1. Trimming took 4 bases from V and 5 from J; bases not matched to a gene: 11. This CDR3 comprises 15 residues. Germline lookup yields CDR1 DFQATT and CDR2 SNEGSKA (reference sequence). The CDR3 DNA reads TGCAGTGCTACCACCGGGGGGACAGGGACGACTGAAGCTTTCTTT. Residues: CSATTGGTGTTEAFF.

As concerns this clonotype: No conserved phenylalanine or tryptophan is present at the end of the CDR3, so a read error is the likely explanation. V usage is TRBV9 and J usage is TRBJ2-7; TRBD2 is a possible D gene (7 bases). The V end lost 4 bases, the J end lost 0 bases, and 14 bases lay between the germline ends. The CDR3 loop spans 15 amino acids. Germline assignment: CDR1 SGDLS and CDR2 YYNGEE. The CDR3: CASSPRGGLSYEQYL. In DNA form, the CDR3 reads TGTGCCAGCAGCCCAAGGGGGGGACTCTCCTACGAGCAGTACCTC.

CDR3 sequence reads: CASSQEFSSGNEQFF. The CDR3 DNA reads as TGTGCCAGCAGCCAAGAGTTTAGCAGCGGCAATGAGCAGTTCTTC. The gene calls are TRBV14 and TRBJ2-1; the D gene is possibly TRBD2 (5 bases). The CDR3 loop spans 15 amino acids. The germline gives CDR1 SGHDN, CDR2 FVKESK. V was clipped by 0 bases and J by 6 bases, with 12 bases between them.

The gene calls are TRBV5-6 and TRBJ2-7; D possibly corresponds to TRBD1 (6 bases). The germline V and J ends were trimmed by 3 bases and 6 bases, with 22 bases remaining between them. There are 16 residues in the CDR3. Germline lookup yields CDR1 SGHDT and CDR2 YYEEEE. CDR3 nucleotide sequence: TGTGCCAGCAGCTCCTTCCGGGACAACACTCCGGGCGAGCAGTACTTC. As protein: CASSSFRDNTPGEQYF.

This clonotype was found a few times. The chain is built from TRBV20-1 and TRBJ2-6; D is possibly TRBD1 (6 bases). Trimming pared 3 bases from V and 3 bases from J, leaving 9 bases between. CDR1 DFQATT and CDR2 SNEGSKA come from the germline V gene (reference sequence). The CDR3 runs to 14 residues. CDR3: CSASGGGGANVLTF. DNA of the CDR3: TGCAGTGCTAGTGGGGGCGGTGGGGCCAACGTCCTGACTTTC.

This chain connects TRBV7-2 to TRBJ1-2, with D hard to call. V was cut by 8 bases and J by 4 bases, with 20 bases left in between. The CDR3 loop spans 15 amino acids. Germline CDR1 reads SGHTA; CDR2 reads FQGNSA. The CDR3 region has the DNA TGTGCCAGCCTCCTTGGCAGAGGGAGCACCTATGGCTACACCTTC. The encoded protein is CASLLGRGSTYGYTF.

V gene TRBV5-8 combines with J gene TRBJ2-3; the match to TRBD2 covers 10 bases. Unmatched junction bases numbered 4, after V lost 3 bases and J lost 3 bases. The CDR3 length is 15 residues. The germline gives CDR1 SGHTS, CDR2 YDEGEE. The CDR3 sequence: CASSWLAGVTDTQYF. As DNA, the CDR3 is TGTGCCAGCAGCTGGCTAGCGGGGGTTACAGATACGCAGTATTTT.

This clonotype was counted at least ten times. The chain is built from TRBV7-2 and TRBJ2-2; D may be TRBD1 (6 bases). This CDR3 is 14 amino acids long. With 6 bases removed from V and 4 bases from J, the gap between germline ends came to 12 bases. Germline assignment: CDR1 SGHTA and CDR2 FQGNSA. CDR3 bases: TGTGCCAGCAGTTACAGGGACGGCACCGGGGAGCTGTTTTTT. Translation gives CASSYRDGTGELFF.

The table lists this clonotype with a few counts. This chain links TRBV13 with TRBJ1-2; TRBD1 might be the D (5 bases). The CDR3 consists of 13 residues. Germline values: CDR1 PRHDT, CDR2 FYEKMQ (reference sequence). The ends were cut back, 5 bases at V and 8 bases at J, with 15 bases in the middle. CDR3 DNA sequence: TGTGCCAGCAGCCCGGGGGTAATGGTCGGCTACACCTTC. Translated, it gives CASSPGVMVGYTF. Filled out from reference TRBV13 and TRBJ1-2, the complete variable domain reads AAGVIQSPRHLIKEKRETATLKCYPIPRHDTVYWYQQGPGQDPQFLISFYEKMQSDKGSIPDRFSAQQFSDYHSELNMSSLELGDSALYFCASSPGVMVGYTFGSGTRLTVV.

This clonotype was found many times. The rearrangement uses TRBV7-2 and TRBJ2-3; D ambiguous. CDR1 is SGHTA and CDR2 is FQGNSA in the germline V gene. The CDR3 sequence is 13 residues long. The germline V and J ends were trimmed by 0 bases and 0 bases, with 1 base remaining between them. This CDR3 is CASSLASTDTQYF. DNA of the CDR3: TGTGCCAGCAGCTTAGCCAGCACAGATACGCAGTATTTT. Full variable domain (remainder filled in from reference TRBV7-2 and TRBJ2-3): GAGVSQSPSNKVTEKGKDVELRCDPISGHTALYWYRQSLGQGLEFLIYFQGNSAPDKSGLPSDRFSAERTGGSVSTLTIQRTQQEDSAVYLCASSLASTDTQYFGPGTRLTVL.

V gene TRBV28 combines with J gene TRBJ2-7; 8 bases are shared with TRBD1. This CDR3 is built from 18 residues. Germline CDR1 MDHEN, CDR2 SYDVKM. Unmatched junction bases numbered 16, after V lost 4 bases and J lost 2 bases. The CDR3 loop reads CASSSPPGQGGRPYEQYF. CDR3 coding DNA: TGTGCCAGCAGTTCGCCTCCCGGACAGGGAGGTAGGCCCTACGAGCAGTACTTC. Supplemented by reference TRBV28 and TRBJ2-7, the full variable domain reads DVKVTQSSRYLVKRTGEKVFLECVQDMDHENMFWYRQDPGLGLRLIYFSYDVKMKEKGDIPEGYSVSREKKERFSLILESASTNQTSMYLCASSSPPGQGGRPYEQYFGPGTRLTVT.

The chain employs TRBV15 and TRBJ2-5; D possibly corresponds to TRBD2 (6 bases). The CDR3 runs 13 residues. The V and J ends lost 6 bases and 4 bases respectively, with 12 bases between them. Looked up from germline, CDR1 is LNHNV and CDR2 is YYDKDF (reference sequence). The CDR3 coding sequence is TGTGCCACCAGAGCACTAGCCCTAGAGACCCAGTACTTC. It translates to CATRALALETQYF.

A remark on this clonotype: One junction end disagrees with the germline gene, perhaps due to a read error. This chain links TRBV7-8 with TRBJ2-5; the match to TRBD1 covers 12 bases. Germline CDR1 and CDR2: SGHVS and FQNEAQ. This CDR3 comprises 16 residues. The CDR3 sequence: CATSLGPGQGAETQYF. As DNA, the CDR3 is TGTGCCACCAGCTTAGGTCCGGGACAGGGGGCGGAGACCCAGTACTTC.

The chain joins TRBV18 to TRBJ1-2, with TRBD1 matching over 8 bases. CDR3 length equals 15 residues. The germline CDR1 and CDR2 sequences are KGHSH and LQKENI. V was pared by 1 base and J by 6 bases, with 7 bases of the junction left unmatched. CDR3 loop: CASSPLGGQGDGYTF. For the CDR3, the DNA is TGTGCCAGCTCACCACTCGGCGGACAGGGAGATGGCTACACCTTC.

The chain uses TRBV7-2 and TRBJ1-2; a possible D gene is TRBD1 (6 bases). Trimming removed 1 base at V and 4 bases at J, with 16 bases between. CDR3 size: 16 residues. Germline V gene sequence: CDR1 SGHTA, CDR2 FQGNSA. The CDR3 is CASSLGGAAFGYGYTF. CDR3 DNA sequence: TGTGCCAGCAGCTTAGGGGGGGCAGCTTTCGGCTATGGCTACACCTTC.

Notes on this clonotype: One end of the junction is discordant with germline, which a read error may explain. CDR3 protein: CASSLEVVGGTQYF. The CDR3 DNA sequence: TGTGCTAGCAGCTTAGAAGTAGTTGGCGGGACCCAGTACTTC. The chain recombines TRBV7-7 with TRBJ2-5; unclear D gene. CDR1 SSHAT and CDR2 FNYEAQ come from the germline V gene (reference sequence). CDR3 size: 14 residues.

This clonotype was detected many times. This chain connects TRBV5-6 to TRBJ2-5; D gene uncertain. The V end lost 1 base, the J end lost 2 bases, and 6 bases lay between the germline ends. The CDR3 has 13 residues. The germline V gene has CDR1 SGHDT and CDR2 YYEEEE. The CDR3 DNA sequence: TGTGCCAGCAGCTTGTACGGTCAAGAGACCCAGTACTTC. It codes for CASSLYGQETQYF.

This clonotype was counted between two and nine times. The chain uses TRBV9 and TRBJ1-5, with 7 positions matching TRBD1. In germline, CDR1 is SGDLS, CDR2 YYNGEE. With 0 bases clipped from V and 3 bases from J, the junction kept 6 bases outside the gene matches. This CDR3 has 16 residues. For the CDR3, the DNA is TGTGCCAGCAGCGTAGCGGCAGGGGGATACAATCAGCCCCAGCATTTT. It yields the protein CASSVAAGGYNQPQHF.

This clonotype was observed many times. The genes are TRBV5-1 and TRBJ2-5; D gene ambiguous. Trimming removed 0 bases from V and 2 bases from J, with 2 bases in between. Germline CDR1 is SGHRS and CDR2 is YFSETQ. The CDR3 loop spans 12 amino acids. CDR3 residues: CASSLEQETQYF. As DNA, the CDR3 is TGCGCCAGCAGCTTGGAACAAGAGACCCAGTACTTC.

This clonotype was detected only a few times. The J gene is TRBJ2-6, the V gene TRBV11-2; TRBD2 aligns across 11 bases. Per germline, CDR1 SGHAT and CDR2 FQNNGV. With 5 bases clipped from V and 0 bases from J, the junction kept 12 bases outside the gene matches. The CDR3 loop spans 20 amino acids. The CDR3 DNA sequence: TGTGCCAGCAGCCCCGGACTTGGACTAGCGGGCCTCTCTGGGGCCAACGTCCTGACTTTC. This encodes CASSPGLGLAGLSGANVLTF.

At least ten counts were recorded for this clonotype. The gene calls are TRBV29-1 and TRBJ1-1; 9 nucleotides align to TRBD1. The CDR3 runs to 13 residues. The germline CDR1 and CDR2 sequences are SQVTM and ANQGSEA. J gave up 11 bases and V 4 bases, and 11 bases lay outside the gene matches. Here the CDR3 DNA reads TGCAGCGTTGGTGGACAGGGGCGGATTTCGGCTTTCTTT. It specifies CSVGGQGRISAFF.

This clonotype occurred a few times. This chain connects TRBV24-1 to TRBJ2-7; TRBD1 matches 8 bases. V was pared by 3 bases and J by 6 bases, with 9 bases of the junction left unmatched. CDR3 length: 15 amino acids. Germline V CDR1 and CDR2: KGHDR, SFDVKD. In DNA form, the CDR3 reads TGTGCCACCAGTGATCACGGGACAGGACCGGGCGAGCAGTACTTC. Protein sequence: CATSDHGTGPGEQYF.

J is TRBJ1-1 and V is TRBV20-1; 9 positions match TRBD1. The germline V gene has CDR1 DFQATT and CDR2 SNEGSKA (reference sequence). J was trimmed by 4 bases and V by 3 bases; bases with no gene match: 3. The CDR3 consists of 13 residues. In DNA, the CDR3 is TGCAGTGCTAGGGAGACAGGGGGCACTGAAGCTTTCTTT. Translation: CSARETGGTEAFF.

The chain carries TRBV5-6 and TRBJ2-3; D is possibly TRBD2 (5 bases). CDR1 SGHDT and CDR2 YYEEEE come from the germline V gene. The CDR3 has 14 amino acids. V lost 4 bases and J lost 0, with 9 bases in between. CDR3 coding DNA: TGTGCCAGCAGCCAGACGGGAAGCACAGATACGCAGTATTTT. This sequence encodes CASSQTGSTDTQYF.

The chain is built from TRBV29-1 and TRBJ1-1; perhaps TRBD1 as D (5 bases). Germline CDR1 SQVTM, CDR2 ANQGSEA. The CDR3 is 14 residues long. V was pared by 2 bases and J by 0 bases, with 10 bases between. The CDR3 region is CSVEPGPLNTEAFF. The DNA for the CDR3 is TGCAGCGTTGAACCAGGGCCTCTGAACACTGAAGCTTTCTTT.

In DNA, the CDR3 is TGTGCCAGCAGGGGGACAGGGGGCGGCCGCAATGAGCAGTTCTTC. Residues: CASRGTGGGRNEQFF. The chain is built from TRBV6-2 or TRBV6-3 and TRBJ2-5, with 12 bases identical to TRBD1. TRBJ2-1 matches the DNA end more closely, so the J call is doubtful. The CDR3 has 15 amino acids. Germline lookup yields CDR1 MNHEY and CDR2 SVGEGT.

This clonotype came up a few times. The rearrangement links TRBV29-1 to TRBJ1-2; D unresolved. V was trimmed by 4 bases and J by 1 base, leaving 13 bases between them. The germline V gene has CDR1 SQVTM and CDR2 ANQGSEA. This CDR3 is built from 14 residues. The CDR3 DNA reads as TGCAGCGTTGCCGACAAGGAACGTAACTATGGCTACACCTTC. Translating gives CSVADKERNYGYTF. Drawing the rest from reference TRBV29-1 and TRBJ1-2, the complete variable domain is SAVISQKPSRDICQRGTSLTIQCQVDSQVTMMFWYRQQPGQSLTLIATANQGSEATYESGFVIDKFPISRPNLTFSTLTVSNMSPEDSSIYLCSVADKERNYGYTFGSGTRLTVV.

This sequence joins TRBV20-1 and TRBJ2-5; D may be TRBD1 (6 bases). The J call could be wrong; TRBJ2-7 is a better fit for the DNA end. Looked up from germline, CDR1 is DFQATT and CDR2 is SNEGSKA (reference sequence). This CDR3 is built from 13 residues. The CDR3 DNA sequence: TGCAGTGCTAGTTGGGGCAGGGGAAACGAGCAGTACTTC. It translates to CSASWGRGNEQYF.

The chain carries TRBV7-2 and TRBJ2-5; 12 bases map to TRBD2. The germline gives CDR1 SGHTA, CDR2 FQGNSA. This CDR3 has 15 residues. V lost 3 bases to trimming and J lost 9 bases; unmatched junction nucleotides: 8. The CDR3 nucleotides are TGTGCCAGCAGCTTGACTAGCGGGGGACCCCTTGCCCAGTACTTC. It yields the protein CASSLTSGGPLAQYF.

This chain links TRBV20-1 with TRBJ2-5, with D tentatively TRBD2 (5 bases). The germline V gene has CDR1 DFQATT and CDR2 SNEGSKA (reference sequence). Trimming left V 3 bases short and J 11 bases short, with 13 bases between. The CDR3 sequence is 11 residues long. The CDR3 DNA sequence: TGCAGTGCTAGGGGGTCTTGGGAGCAGTACTTC. It encodes CSARGSWEQYF.